A selection of T cell receptor beta chains follows, all from one sample in a study of cytomegalovirus exposure and HLA in healthy donors. The repertoire was sequenced with immunoSEQ multiplex PCR; TCRdb's copy has only in-frame clones and lacks some. The profile covers more than 95,000 clones, with 65% to 75% appearing a single time and around 4% taken by the ten largest. Source material: PBMCs. The receptor set was obtained from a woman aged 45-65 years in good health and CMV-seropositive. Each CDR3 is given without its conserved first and last residue. The D gene is left open where the match is weak.

V	J	D	CDR3
TRBV6-1	TRBJ1-2	-	ASSPLTANYGYT
TRBV6-6	TRBJ1-5	-	ADSVNSH
TRBV7-9	TRBJ2-5	TRBD2	ASSQRGTNQETQY
TRBV6-5	TRBJ1-3	-	ASSYSSISGNTIY
TRBV2	TRBJ1-5	TRBD1	ASSPGQGQWVQPQH
TRBV6-4	TRBJ2-1	-	ASRSVAGYHHEQF
TRBV5-1	TRBJ1-5	-	ASSPDSSNQPQH
TRBV30	TRBJ1-2	-	AWRTAHPTGGGYT
TRBV28	TRBJ2-7	TRBD2	ASSGGGAYEQY
TRBV5-6	TRBJ2-1	TRBD1	ASSVQWDRGQF
TRBV5-1	TRBJ2-1	-	ASSFGGFSYNEQF
TRBV5-6	TRBJ2-7	TRBD1	ASTFTGGTYEQY
TRBV6-5	TRBJ2-2	TRBD2	ASSYHAGAGELF
TRBV18	TRBJ1-3	TRBD1	ASSPPADRGNTIY
TRBV5-1	TRBJ2-1	-	ASSMDQRSEQF
TRBV6-1	TRBJ1-3	-	ASSLLQGSGNTIY
TRBV4-1	TRBJ2-2	TRBD2	ASSQGLLRGSTGELF
TRBV30	TRBJ1-2	TRBD1	AWSVQGEGYT
TRBV7-3	TRBJ2-2	-	ASSLGEAGELF
TRBV19	TRBJ1-2	TRBD1	ASSISRTGAADYGYT
TRBV7-9	TRBJ1-2	TRBD1	ASSTLTRDRRLGGYT
TRBV7-9	TRBJ1-4	-	SSSSLRGIEREKLF
TRBV5-6	TRBJ2-7	-	ASSPPGSRYEQY
TRBV5-1	TRBJ2-7	TRBD2	ASSFIAGESYEQY
TRBV7-9	TRBJ2-7	TRBD1	SSSFILFLIGQGSYEQY
TRBV19	TRBJ2-3	-	ASSIGRESDTQY
TRBV6-6	TRBJ1-1	-	ATSITNTEAF
TRBV7-8	TRBJ2-1	-	ASSLAASPRLYNEQF
TRBV6-4	TRBJ2-3	-	ASRAGALNTDTQY
TRBV4-1	TRBJ1-3	-	ASSQSTGGNTIY
TRBV5-5	TRBJ1-2	TRBD1	ASSLFGTGGNYGYT
TRBV11-2	TRBJ2-2	-	ASSLGATPIAGELF
TRBV5-4	TRBJ1-2	-	ASSYRVGDGYT
TRBV6-1	TRBJ1-5	-	ASRKTGQINQPQH
TRBV9	TRBJ2-7	TRBD1	ASSVRTGSWYEQY
TRBV7-9	TRBJ2-1	TRBD1	ASFPQTGGRNEQF
TRBV10-3	TRBJ2-1	TRBD1	AIKGQGANEQF
TRBV7-2	TRBJ1-2	-	ASSSGRNTGRGYT
TRBV29-1	TRBJ2-1	TRBD2	SVGTSGGSEQF
TRBV5-1	TRBJ1-6	-	ASSLYAGARNSPLH
TRBV5-5	TRBJ2-2	-	ASSLIRGAGELF
TRBV19	TRBJ2-1	TRBD2	ASSIGVGGSSYNEQF
TRBV5-1	TRBJ2-5	TRBD2	ASSSTSGGETQY
TRBV27	TRBJ2-7	TRBD1	ASSFFRAGGSYEQY
TRBV14	TRBJ2-2	TRBD1	ASSPWTGKTTGELF
TRBV6-5	TRBJ2-7	TRBD1	ASSYSGTGLAYEQY
TRBV9	-	TRBD1	ASSVGDRVAEQY
TRBV7-9	TRBJ1-4	-	ASSLARLNEKLF
TRBV5-5	TRBJ1-1	-	ASSTQQGEGTEAF
TRBV4-1	TRBJ2-7	TRBD2	ASSQREGSYEQY
TRBV5-1	TRBJ1-2	TRBD1	ASSLDRGRVHGYT
TRBV9	TRBJ1-2	-	ASGTQDTYGYT
TRBV6-1	TRBJ1-6	-	ASSEGEGSYNSPLH